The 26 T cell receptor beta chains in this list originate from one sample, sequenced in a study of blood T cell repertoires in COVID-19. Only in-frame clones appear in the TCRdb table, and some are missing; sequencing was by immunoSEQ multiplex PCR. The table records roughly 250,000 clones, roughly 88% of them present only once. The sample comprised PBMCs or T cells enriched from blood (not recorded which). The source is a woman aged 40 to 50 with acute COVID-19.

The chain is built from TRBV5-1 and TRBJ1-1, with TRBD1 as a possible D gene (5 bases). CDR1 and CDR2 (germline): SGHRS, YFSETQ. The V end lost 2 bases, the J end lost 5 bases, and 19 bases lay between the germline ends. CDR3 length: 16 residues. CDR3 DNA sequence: TGCGCCAGCAGCTTTGGGGCCGCCTCAACAGGAACTGAAGCTTTCTTT. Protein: CASSFGAASTGTEAFF.

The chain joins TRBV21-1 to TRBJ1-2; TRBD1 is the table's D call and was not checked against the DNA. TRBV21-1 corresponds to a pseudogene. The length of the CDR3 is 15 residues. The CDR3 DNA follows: TGTGCCAGCAGCAAAGAACAGACAGGGCTGAGTGGCTACACCTTC. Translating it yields CASSKEQTGLSGYTF.

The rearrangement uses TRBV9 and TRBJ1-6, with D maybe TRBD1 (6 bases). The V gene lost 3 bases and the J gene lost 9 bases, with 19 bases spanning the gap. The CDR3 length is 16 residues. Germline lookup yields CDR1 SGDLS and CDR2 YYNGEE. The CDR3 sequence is CASSDPAGGLGSPLHF. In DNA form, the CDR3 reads TGTGCCAGCAGCGACCCCGCGGGGGGCCTTGGTTCACCCCTCCACTTT. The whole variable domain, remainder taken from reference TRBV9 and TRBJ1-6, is DSGVTQTPKHLITATGQRVTLRCSPRSGDLSVYWYQQSLDQGLQFLIQYYNGEERAKGNILERFSAQQFPDLHSELNLSSLELGDSALYFCASSDPAGGLGSPLHFGNGTRLTVT.

The CDR3: CASSLVWTGRGYSNQPQHF. The CDR3 DNA is TGTGCCAGCAGCTTAGTATGGACAGGACGGGGTTATAGCAATCAGCCCCAGCATTTT. V gene TRBV7-8 combines with J gene TRBJ1-5, with 7 nucleotides matching TRBD1. V shed 1 base, J shed 0 bases, and the junction held 12 bases outside the gene matches. Germline-derived CDR1 and CDR2 are SGHVS and FQNEAQ. This CDR3 region has 19 residues. The entire variable domain, with the rest obtained from reference TRBV7-8 and TRBJ1-5, is as follows: GAGVSQSPRYKVAKRGQDVALRCDPISGHVSLFWYQQALGQGPEFLTYFQNEAQLDKSGLPSDRFFAERPEGSVSTLKIQRTQQEDSAVYLCASSLVWTGRGYSNQPQHFGDGTRLSIL.

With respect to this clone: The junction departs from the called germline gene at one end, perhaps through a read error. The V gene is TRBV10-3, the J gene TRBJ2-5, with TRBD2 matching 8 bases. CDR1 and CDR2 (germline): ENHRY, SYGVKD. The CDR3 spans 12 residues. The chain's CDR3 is CAVRGLGETQYF. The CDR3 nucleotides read TGTGCCGTCAGGGGACTAGGGGAGACCCAGTACTTC.

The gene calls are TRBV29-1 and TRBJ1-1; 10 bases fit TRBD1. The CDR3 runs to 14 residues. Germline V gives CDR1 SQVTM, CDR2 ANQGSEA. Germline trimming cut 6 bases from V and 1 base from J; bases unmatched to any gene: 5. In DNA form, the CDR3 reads TGCAGCGTCGGGGACAGGGGAGCGAACACTGAAGCTTTCTTT. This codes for CSVGDRGANTEAFF.

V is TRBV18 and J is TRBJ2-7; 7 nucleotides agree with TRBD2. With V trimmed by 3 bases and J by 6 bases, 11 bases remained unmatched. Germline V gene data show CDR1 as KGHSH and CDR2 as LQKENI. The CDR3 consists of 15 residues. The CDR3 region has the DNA TGTGCCAGCTCACCTACGGGTGGTAGCGGGTCCGAGCAGTACTTC. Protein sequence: CASSPTGGSGSEQYF.

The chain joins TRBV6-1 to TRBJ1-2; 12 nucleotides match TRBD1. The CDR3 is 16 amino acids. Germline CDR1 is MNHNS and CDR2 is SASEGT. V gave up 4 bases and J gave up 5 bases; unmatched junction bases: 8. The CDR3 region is CASSASGQGARYGYTF. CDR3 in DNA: TGTGCCAGCAGTGCCTCGGGACAGGGGGCACGTTATGGCTACACCTTC.

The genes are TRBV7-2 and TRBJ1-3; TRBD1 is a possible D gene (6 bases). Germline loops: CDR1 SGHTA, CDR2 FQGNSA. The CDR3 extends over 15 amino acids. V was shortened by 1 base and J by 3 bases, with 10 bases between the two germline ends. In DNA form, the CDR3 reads TGTGCCAGCAGCTTAGGGGGGCTAGGTGGAAACACCATATATTTT. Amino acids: CASSLGGLGGNTIYF.

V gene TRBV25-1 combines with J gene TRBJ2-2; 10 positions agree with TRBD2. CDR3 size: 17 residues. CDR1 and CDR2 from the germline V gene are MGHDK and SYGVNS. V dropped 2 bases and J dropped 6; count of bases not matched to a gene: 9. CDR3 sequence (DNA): TGTGCCAGCAGTGAAGGTAGCGGGAGGTATAAGGCCGGGGAGCTGTTTTTT. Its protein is CASSEGSGRYKAGELFF.

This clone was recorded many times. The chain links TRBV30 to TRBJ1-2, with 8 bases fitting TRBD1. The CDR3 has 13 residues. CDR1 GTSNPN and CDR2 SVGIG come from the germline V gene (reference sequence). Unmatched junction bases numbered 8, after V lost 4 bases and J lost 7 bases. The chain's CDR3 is CAWMRDRPRGYTF. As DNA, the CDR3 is TGTGCCTGGATGCGGGACAGGCCCCGTGGCTACACCTTC.

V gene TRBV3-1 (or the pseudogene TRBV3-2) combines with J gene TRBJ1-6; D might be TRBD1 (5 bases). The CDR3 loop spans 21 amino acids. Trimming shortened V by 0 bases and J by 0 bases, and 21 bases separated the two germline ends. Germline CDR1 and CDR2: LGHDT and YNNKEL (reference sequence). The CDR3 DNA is TGTGCCAGCAGCCAAGATCTGCCGGGGGGGAGGACAACCTCCTATAATTCACCCCTCCACTTT. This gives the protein CASSQDLPGGRTTSYNSPLHF.

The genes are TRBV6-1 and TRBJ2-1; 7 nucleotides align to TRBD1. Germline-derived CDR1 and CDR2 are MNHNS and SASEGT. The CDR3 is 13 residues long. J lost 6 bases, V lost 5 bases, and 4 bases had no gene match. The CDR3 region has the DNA TGTGCCAGCAGTTCAGCAGGGGGCAATGAGCAGTTCTTC. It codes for CASSSAGGNEQFF.

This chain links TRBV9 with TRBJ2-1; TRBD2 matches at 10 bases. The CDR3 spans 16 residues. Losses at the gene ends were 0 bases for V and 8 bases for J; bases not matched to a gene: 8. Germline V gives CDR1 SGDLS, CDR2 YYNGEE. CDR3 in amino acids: CASSVERAGGRYEQFF. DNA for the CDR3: TGTGCCAGCAGCGTAGAAAGAGCGGGAGGGCGATATGAGCAGTTCTTC. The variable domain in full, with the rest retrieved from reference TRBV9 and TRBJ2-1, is DSGVTQTPKHLITATGQRVTLRCSPRSGDLSVYWYQQSLDQGLQFLIQYYNGEERAKGNILERFSAQQFPDLHSELNLSSLELGDSALYFCASSVERAGGRYEQFFGPGTRLTVL.

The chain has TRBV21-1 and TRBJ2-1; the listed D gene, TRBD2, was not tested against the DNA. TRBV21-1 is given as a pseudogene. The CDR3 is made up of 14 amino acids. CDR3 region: CASSKEAKNNEQFF. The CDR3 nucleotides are TGTGCCAGCAGCAAAGAAGCCAAAAACAATGAGCAGTTCTTC.

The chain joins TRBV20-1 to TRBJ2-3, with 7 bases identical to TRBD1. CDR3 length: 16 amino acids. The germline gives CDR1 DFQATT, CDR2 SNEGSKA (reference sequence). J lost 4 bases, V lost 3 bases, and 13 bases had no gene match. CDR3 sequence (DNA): TGCAGTGCTAGTGGGCGGGCAGGGGGACGGGCAGATACGCAGTATTTT. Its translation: CSASGRAGGRADTQYF.

Here the CDR3 DNA reads TGTGCCAGCAGCCGAAGGGACAGTATCTACAATGAGCAGTTCTTC. Residues: CASSRRDSIYNEQFF. The chain has TRBV14 and TRBJ2-1, with 7 bases fitting TRBD1. Germline lookup yields CDR1 SGHDN and CDR2 FVKESK. After removal of 4 bases from V and 3 bases from J, the junction contained 6 bases not matched to a gene. CDR3 size: 15 residues.

This chain's CDR3 is CASSVRGTRTGELFF. In nucleotides, the CDR3 is TGTGCCAGCAGTGTACGCGGGACGCGGACCGGGGAGCTGTTTTTT. The chain uses TRBV2 and TRBJ2-2; D is perhaps TRBD2 (6 bases). V lost 4 bases, J lost 5 bases, and 14 bases lay in between. The CDR3 is 15 amino acids. From germline, CDR1 is SNHLY and CDR2 FYNNEI.

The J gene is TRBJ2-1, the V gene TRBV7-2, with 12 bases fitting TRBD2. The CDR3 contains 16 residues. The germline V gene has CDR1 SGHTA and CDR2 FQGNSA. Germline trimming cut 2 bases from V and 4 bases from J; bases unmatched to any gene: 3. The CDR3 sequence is CASSLTSGGIYNEQFF. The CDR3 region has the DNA TGTGCCAGCAGCTTAACTAGCGGGGGGATATACAATGAGCAGTTCTTC.

CDR3 in DNA: TGTGCCAGCAGCGACAGGGGGCGCCGGAATGAGCAGTTCTTC. Its protein product is CASSDRGRRNEQFF. V and J are TRBV6-5 and TRBJ2-1, with TRBD1 identical over 10 bases. The length of the CDR3 is 14 residues. J lost 7 bases, V lost 6 bases, and 6 bases had no gene match. Looked up from germline, CDR1 is MNHEY and CDR2 is SVGAGI.

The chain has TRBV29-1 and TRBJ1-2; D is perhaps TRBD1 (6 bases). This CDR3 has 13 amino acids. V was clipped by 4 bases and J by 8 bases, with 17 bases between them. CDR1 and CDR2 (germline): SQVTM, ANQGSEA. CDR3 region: CSVGDILRKGYTF. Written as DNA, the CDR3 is TGCAGCGTTGGGGACATTTTGAGAAAGGGCTACACCTTC.

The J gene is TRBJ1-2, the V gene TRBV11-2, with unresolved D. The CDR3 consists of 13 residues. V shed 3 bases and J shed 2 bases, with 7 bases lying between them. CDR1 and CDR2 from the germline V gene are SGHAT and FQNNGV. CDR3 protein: CASSLERNYGYTF. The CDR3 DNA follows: TGTGCCAGCAGCTTGGAGCGAAACTATGGCTACACCTTC.

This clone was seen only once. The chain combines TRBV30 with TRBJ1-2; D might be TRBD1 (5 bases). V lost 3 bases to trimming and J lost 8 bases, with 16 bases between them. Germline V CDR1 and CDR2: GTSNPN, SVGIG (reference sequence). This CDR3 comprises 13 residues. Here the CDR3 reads CAWSPTGPAGYTF. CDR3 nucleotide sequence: TGTGCCTGGAGCCCTACAGGACCAGCGGGCTACACCTTC.

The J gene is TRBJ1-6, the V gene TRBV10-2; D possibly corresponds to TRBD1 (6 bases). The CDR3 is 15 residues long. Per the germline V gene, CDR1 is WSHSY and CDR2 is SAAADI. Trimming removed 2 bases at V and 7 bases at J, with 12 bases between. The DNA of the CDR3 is TGCGCCAGCAGTGAGGAGGGGACACGAAATTCACCCCTCCACTTT. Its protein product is CASSEEGTRNSPLHF.

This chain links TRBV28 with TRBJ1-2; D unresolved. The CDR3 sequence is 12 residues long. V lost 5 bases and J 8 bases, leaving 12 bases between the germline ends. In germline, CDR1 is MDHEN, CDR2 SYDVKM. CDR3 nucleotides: TGTGCCAGCAGTCGGGAGGTCGGAGGCTACACCTTC. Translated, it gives CASSREVGGYTF.

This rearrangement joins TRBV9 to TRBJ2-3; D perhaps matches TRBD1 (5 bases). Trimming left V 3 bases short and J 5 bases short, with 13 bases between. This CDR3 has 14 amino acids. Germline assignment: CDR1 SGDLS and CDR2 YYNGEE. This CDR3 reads CASSAQVSGDTQYF. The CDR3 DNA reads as TGTGCCAGCAGCGCACAGGTGAGTGGAGATACGCAGTATTTT.